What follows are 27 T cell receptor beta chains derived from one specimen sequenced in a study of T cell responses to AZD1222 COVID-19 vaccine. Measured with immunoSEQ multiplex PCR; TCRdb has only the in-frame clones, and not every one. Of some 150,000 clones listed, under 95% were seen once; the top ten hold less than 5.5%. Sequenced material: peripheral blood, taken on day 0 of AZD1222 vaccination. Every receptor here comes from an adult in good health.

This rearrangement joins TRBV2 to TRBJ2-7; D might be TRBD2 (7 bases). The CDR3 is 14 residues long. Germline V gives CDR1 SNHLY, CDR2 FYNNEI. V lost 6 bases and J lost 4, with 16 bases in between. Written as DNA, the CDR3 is TGTGCCAGCAGCGGGGGGCTAGTAGGTTACGAGCAGTACTTC. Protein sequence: CASSGGLVGYEQYF. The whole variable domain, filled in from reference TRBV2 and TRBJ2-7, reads EPEVTQTPSHQVTQMGQEVILRCVPISNHLYFYWYRQILGQKVEFLVSFYNNEISEKSEIFDDQFSVERPDGSNFTLKIRSTKLEDSAMYFCASSGGLVGYEQYFGPGTRLTVT.

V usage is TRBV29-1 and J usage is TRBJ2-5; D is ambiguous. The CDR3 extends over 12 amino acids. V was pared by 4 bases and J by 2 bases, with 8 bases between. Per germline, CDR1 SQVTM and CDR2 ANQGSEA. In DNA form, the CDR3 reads TGCAGCGTTGCCCAATATCAAGAGACCCAGTACTTC. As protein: CSVAQYQETQYF.

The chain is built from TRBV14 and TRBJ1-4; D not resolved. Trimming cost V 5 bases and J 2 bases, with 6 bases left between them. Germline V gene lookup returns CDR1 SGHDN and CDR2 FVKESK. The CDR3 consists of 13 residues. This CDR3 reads CASSYGTNEKLFF. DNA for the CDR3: TGTGCCAGCAGCTACGGGACTAATGAAAAACTGTTTTTT.

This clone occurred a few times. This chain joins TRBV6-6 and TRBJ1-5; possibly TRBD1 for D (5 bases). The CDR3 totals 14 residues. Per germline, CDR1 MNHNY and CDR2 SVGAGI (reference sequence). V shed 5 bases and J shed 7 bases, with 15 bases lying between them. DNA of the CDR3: TGTGCCAGCAGTCAAGGGCAGGGCGTCCAGCCCCAGCATTTT. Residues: CASSQGQGVQPQHF.

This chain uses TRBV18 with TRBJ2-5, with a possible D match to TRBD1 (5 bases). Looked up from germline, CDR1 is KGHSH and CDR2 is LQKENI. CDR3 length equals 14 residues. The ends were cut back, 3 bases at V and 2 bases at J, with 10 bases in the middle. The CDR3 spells CASSPRTSQETQYF. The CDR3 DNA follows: TGTGCCAGCTCACCTAGGACATCGCAAGAGACCCAGTACTTC. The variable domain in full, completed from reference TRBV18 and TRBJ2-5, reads NAGVMQNPRHLVRRRGQEARLRCSPMKGHSHVYWYRQLPEEGLKFMVYLQKENIIDESGMPKERFSAEFPKEGPSILRIQQVVRGDSAAYFCASSPRTSQETQYFGPGTRLLVL.

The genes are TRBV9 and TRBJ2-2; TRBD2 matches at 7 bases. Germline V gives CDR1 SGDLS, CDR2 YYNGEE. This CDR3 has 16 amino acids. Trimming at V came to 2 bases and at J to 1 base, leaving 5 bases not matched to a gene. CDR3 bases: TGTGCCAGCAGCGTTAACAGCGGGATGAACACCGGGGAGCTGTTTTTT. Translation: CASSVNSGMNTGELFF. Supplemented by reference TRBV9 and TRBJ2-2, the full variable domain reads DSGVTQTPKHLITATGQRVTLRCSPRSGDLSVYWYQQSLDQGLQFLIQYYNGEERAKGNILERFSAQQFPDLHSELNLSSLELGDSALYFCASSVNSGMNTGELFFGEGSRLTVL.

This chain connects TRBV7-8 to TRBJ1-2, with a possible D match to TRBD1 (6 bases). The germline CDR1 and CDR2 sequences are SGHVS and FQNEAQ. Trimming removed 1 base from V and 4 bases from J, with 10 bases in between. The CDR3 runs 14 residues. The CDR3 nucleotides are TGTGCCAGCAGCTTAGTCGAGGGGGTCTATGGCTACACCTTC. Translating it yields CASSLVEGVYGYTF.

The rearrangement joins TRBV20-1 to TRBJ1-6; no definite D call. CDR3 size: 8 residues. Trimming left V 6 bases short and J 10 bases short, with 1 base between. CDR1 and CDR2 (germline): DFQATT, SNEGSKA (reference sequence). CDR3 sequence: CSASPLHF. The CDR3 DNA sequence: TGCAGTGCCTCACCCCTCCACTTT.

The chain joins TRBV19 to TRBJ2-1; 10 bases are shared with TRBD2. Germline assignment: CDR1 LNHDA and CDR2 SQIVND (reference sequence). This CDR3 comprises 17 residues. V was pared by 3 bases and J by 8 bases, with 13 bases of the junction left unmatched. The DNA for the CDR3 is TGTGCCAGTAGTATTCTACTAGCGGGGCCGCGTTACGATGAGCAGTTCTTC. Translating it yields CASSILLAGPRYDEQFF.

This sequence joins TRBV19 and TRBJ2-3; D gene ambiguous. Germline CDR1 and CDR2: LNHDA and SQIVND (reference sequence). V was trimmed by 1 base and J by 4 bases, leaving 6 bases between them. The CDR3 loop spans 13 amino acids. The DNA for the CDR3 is TGTGCCAGTAGTATAGGTCGCCCAGATACGCAGTATTTT. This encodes CASSIGRPDTQYF.

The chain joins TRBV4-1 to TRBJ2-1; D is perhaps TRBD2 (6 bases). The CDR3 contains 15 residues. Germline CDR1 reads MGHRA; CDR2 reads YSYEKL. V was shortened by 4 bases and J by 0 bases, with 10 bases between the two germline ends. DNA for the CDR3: TGCGCCAGCAGCCTGGGACTGTTCTCCTACAATGAGCAGTTCTTC. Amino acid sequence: CASSLGLFSYNEQFF.

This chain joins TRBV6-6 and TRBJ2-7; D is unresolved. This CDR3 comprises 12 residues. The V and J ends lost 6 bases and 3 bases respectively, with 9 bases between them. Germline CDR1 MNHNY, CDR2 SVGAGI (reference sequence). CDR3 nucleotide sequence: TGTGCCAGCAGGGACCGATACTACGAGCAGTACTTC. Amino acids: CASRDRYYEQYF.

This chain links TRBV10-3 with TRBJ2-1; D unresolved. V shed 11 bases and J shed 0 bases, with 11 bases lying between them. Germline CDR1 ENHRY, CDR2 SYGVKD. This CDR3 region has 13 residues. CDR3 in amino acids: CAFPWSSYNEQFF. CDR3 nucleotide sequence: TGTGCCTTTCCCTGGAGCTCCTACAATGAGCAGTTCTTC.

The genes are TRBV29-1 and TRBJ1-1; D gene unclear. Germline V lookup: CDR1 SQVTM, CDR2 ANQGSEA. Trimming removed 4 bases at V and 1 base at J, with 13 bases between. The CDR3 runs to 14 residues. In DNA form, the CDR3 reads TGCAGCGTTGGGGCTGGGAGGAGGAACACTGAAGCTTTCTTT. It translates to CSVGAGRRNTEAFF. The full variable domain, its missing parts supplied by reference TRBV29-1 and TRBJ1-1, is SAVISQKPSRDICQRGTSLTIQCQVDSQVTMMFWYRQQPGQSLTLIATANQGSEATYESGFVIDKFPISRPNLTFSTLTVSNMSPEDSSIYLCSVGAGRRNTEAFFGQGTRLTVV.

CDR3 amino acids: CASSLEFGQGFYNSPLHF. For the CDR3, the DNA is TGTGCCAGCAGCTTAGAATTTGGCCAGGGATTCTATAATTCACCCCTCCACTTT. The chain carries TRBV11-2 and TRBJ1-6; D may be TRBD1 (5 bases). This CDR3 comprises 18 residues. In germline, CDR1 is SGHAT, CDR2 FQNNGV. The V end lost 0 bases, the J end lost 3 bases, and 15 bases lay between the germline ends.

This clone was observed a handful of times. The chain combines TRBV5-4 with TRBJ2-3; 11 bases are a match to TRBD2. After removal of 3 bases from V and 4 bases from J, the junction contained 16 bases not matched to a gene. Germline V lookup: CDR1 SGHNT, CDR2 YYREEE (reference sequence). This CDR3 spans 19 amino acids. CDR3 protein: CASSWPAVVAGGRADTQYF. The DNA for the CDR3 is TGTGCCAGCAGCTGGCCGGCGGTGGTAGCGGGGGGGCGGGCAGATACGCAGTATTTT.

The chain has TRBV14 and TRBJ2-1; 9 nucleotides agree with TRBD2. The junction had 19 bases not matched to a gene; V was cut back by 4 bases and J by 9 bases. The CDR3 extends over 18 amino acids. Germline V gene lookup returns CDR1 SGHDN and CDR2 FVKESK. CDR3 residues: CASSPQPPGLASHREQFF. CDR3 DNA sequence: TGTGCCAGCAGCCCACAACCCCCGGGACTAGCATCTCATCGTGAGCAGTTCTTC. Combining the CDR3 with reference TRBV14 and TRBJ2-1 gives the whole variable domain EAGVTQFPSHSVIEKGQTVTLRCDPISGHDNLYWYRRVMGKEIKFLLHFVKESKQDESGMPNNRFLAERTGGTYSTLKVQPAELEDSGVYFCASSPQPPGLASHREQFFGPGTRLTVL.

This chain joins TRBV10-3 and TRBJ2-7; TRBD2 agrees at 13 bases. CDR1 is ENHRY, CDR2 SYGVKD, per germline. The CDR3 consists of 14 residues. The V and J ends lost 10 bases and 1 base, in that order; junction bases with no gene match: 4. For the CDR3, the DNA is TGTGCCACTTCGACTAGCGGGGGGTCCTACGAGCAGTACTTC. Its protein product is CATSTSGGSYEQYF.

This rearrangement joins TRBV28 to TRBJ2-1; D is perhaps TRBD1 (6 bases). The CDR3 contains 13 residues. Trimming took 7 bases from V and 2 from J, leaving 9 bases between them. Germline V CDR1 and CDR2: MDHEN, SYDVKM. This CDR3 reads CASTWGPYNEQFF. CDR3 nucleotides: TGTGCCAGCACGTGGGGGCCCTACAATGAGCAGTTCTTC.

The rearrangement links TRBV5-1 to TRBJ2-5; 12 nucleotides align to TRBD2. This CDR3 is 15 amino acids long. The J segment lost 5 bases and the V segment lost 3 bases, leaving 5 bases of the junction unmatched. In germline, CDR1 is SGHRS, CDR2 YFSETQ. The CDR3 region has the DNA TGCGCCAGCAGCTCGCTAGCGGGGGGGCAGGAGACCCAGTACTTC. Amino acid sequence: CASSSLAGGQETQYF.

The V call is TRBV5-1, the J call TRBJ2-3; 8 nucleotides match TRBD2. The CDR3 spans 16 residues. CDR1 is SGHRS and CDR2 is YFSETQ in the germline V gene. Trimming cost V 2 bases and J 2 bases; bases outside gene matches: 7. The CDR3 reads CASSLAIAGHTDTQYF. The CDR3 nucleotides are TGCGCCAGCAGCTTAGCAATAGCGGGACACACAGATACGCAGTATTTT.

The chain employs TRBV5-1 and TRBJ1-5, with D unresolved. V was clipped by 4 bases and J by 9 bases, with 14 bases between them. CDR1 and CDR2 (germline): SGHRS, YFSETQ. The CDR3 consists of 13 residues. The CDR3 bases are TGCGCCAGCAGCCCTCGCCCGCGGGGGCCCCAGCATTTT. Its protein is CASSPRPRGPQHF.

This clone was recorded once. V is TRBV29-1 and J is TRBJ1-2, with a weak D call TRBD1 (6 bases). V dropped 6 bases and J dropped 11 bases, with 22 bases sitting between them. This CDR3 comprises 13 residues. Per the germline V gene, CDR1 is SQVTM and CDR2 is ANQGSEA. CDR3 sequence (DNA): TGCAGCGTCATCGGGGGCAGGATATCTCGGTACACCTTC. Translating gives CSVIGGRISRYTF.

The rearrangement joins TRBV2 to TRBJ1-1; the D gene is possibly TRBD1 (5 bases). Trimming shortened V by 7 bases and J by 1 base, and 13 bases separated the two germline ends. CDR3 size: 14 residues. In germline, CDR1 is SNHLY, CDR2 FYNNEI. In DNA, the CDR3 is TGTGCCAGCACTCGATTGACAGCGAACACTGAAGCTTTCTTT. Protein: CASTRLTANTEAFF. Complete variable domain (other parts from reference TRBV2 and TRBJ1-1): EPEVTQTPSHQVTQMGQEVILRCVPISNHLYFYWYRQILGQKVEFLVSFYNNEISEKSEIFDDQFSVERPDGSNFTLKIRSTKLEDSAMYFCASTRLTANTEAFFGQGTRLTVV.

In DNA form, the CDR3 reads TGTGCCAGCAGTGAAGTTTGGGAGACCCAGTACTTC. This translates into CASSEVWETQYF. This chain uses TRBV2 with TRBJ2-5; no firm D call. Germline V gene lookup returns CDR1 SNHLY and CDR2 FYNNEI. CDR3 size: 12 residues. V dropped 1 base and J dropped 5 bases, with 5 bases sitting between them.

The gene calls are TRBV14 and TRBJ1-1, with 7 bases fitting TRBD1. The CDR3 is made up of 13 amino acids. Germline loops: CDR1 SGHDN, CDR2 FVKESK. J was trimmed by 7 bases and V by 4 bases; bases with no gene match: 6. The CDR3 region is CASSPTRTGEAFF. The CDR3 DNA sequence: TGTGCCAGCAGCCCCACACGGACAGGTGAAGCTTTCTTT.

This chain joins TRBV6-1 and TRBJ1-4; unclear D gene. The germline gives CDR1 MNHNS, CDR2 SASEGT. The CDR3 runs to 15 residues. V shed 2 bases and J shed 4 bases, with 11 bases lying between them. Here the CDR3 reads CASSERGRYNEKLFF. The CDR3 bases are TGTGCCAGCAGTGAACGTGGGAGATATAATGAAAAACTGTTTTTT.